This entry concerns a single TCR beta chain. The antigen this receptor binds is unknown. Base quality data are lacking; no much larger clone is found one base away. The germline V gene supplies CDR1 SGHAT and CDR2 FQNNGV. The CDR3 runs 13 amino acids, cysteine and phenylalanine included. Only the CDR3 DNA is retained, 39 bases long and in frame from the first base. V sheds 2 bases and J sheds 0 bases, leaving 2 bases between their ends. The QIAamp DNA FFPE kit was used to extract genomic DNA from formalin-fixed paraffin-embedded autopsy tissue. TCRbeta CDR3 regions were amplified by the immunoSEQ bias-controlled multiplex PCR and were subjected to high-throughput sequencing. Processing in the source paper ran as follows. CDR3 sequences were collapsed and filtered by the immunoSEQ vendor pipeline to quantify abundance and frequency of each unique TCRbeta CDR3. CD-HIT clustered dominant CDR3 amino acid sequences with SARS-CoV-2-specific ImmuneCODE TCRbeta sequences at a 90% global sequence identity threshold. A clone was classed as hyperexpanded at a frequency of 0.1 to 1 and as large at a frequency of 0.01 to 0.1. CDR3 amino acid sequences and V and J gene assignments of dominant clones were confirmed with MiXCR. The R stringdist package was used to calculate Levenshtein distances between the patient clonotypes and the ImmuneCODE hits. Imported from immuneACCESS, the table was reduced by TCRdb to in-frame sequences with V and J called. These copies leave out some clones; in studies compared against another copy, an unresolved V gene accounts for under half, and the cause of the remainder is not known. The DNA was the basis for D and trimming; V, J and clone size are from that table. The table for this sample lists 5,000 to 6,000 clones; about 77% of them were counted only once. Clones ranked in the top ten supply 64% of the sample.

The data were obtained in a study of T cell repertoires in MIS-A myocarditis (dated by TCRdb to between 2022 and 2023). Sample: interventricular septum heart tissue obtained at autopsy. The label giving this sample's cell subset or site can be read as: cardiac tissue sample (left or right ventricle, interventricular septum, or pericardium). Recombination linked TRBV11-2 to TRBJ1-5; no D gene can be assigned with confidence. The sequence came from a man between 18 and 35 years old with fulminant myocarditis from multisystem inflammatory syndrome in adults (MIS-A) after COVID-19. The nucleotide sequence is TGTGCCAGCAGCTTATATAGCAATCAGCCCCAGCATTTT. This is translated as CASSLYSNQPQHF.